This TCR beta chain originates from a study of T cell clones after liver transplantation. Remarks on this clone: As yet, its antigen is unknown.

Trimming pared 8 bases from V and 3 bases from J, leaving 16 bases between. Germline CDR1 and CDR2: SQVTM and ANQGSEA. The CDR3 has 13 amino acids. Using immunoSEQ multiplex PCR, the repertoire was profiled, and TCRdb retains in-frame clones only, with some absent. Found here are about 120,000 clones, 90% of them singletons; the top ten hold approximately 0.84%. Overall study results and limits: The donor-reactive repertoire was only partly measurable in a couple of subjects, lacking donor cells. These preliminary findings come from unstandardized post-transplant sampling times. Graft donor-reactive T cells may have migrated into the graft rather than being deleted.

Sample: CD4+ T cells from blood, taken 12 months after liver transplant. This chain joins TRBV29-1 and TRBJ2-5, with D maybe TRBD2 (6 bases). The receptor was derived from a human patient who received a liver transplant. The graft donor may be the source of some T cells. The CDR3 sequence: CSSTRDSEETQYF. The CDR3 coding sequence is TGCAGCTCCACCCGGGACTCAGAAGAGACCCAGTACTTC.